The rows below give T cell receptor beta chains drawn from one sample of a study of T-cell reconstitution after alpha-beta-depleted transplantation in children. From the PCR reads, TCRdb called clonotypes with MiXCR, one entry per CDR3 protein. Found here are 200,000 to 250,000 distinct CDR3 sequences, just under 8.5% of them singletons; the top ten hold approximately 6%. This sample comprised PBMCs, mostly from graft donor cells, obtained 180 days after TCRalphabeta/CD19-depleted stem cell transplant. All receptors come from a male patient between 5 and 17 years old who had a stem cell transplant for acute lymphoblastic leukemia, so the T cells may come from the graft donor. CDR3s include the opening cysteine and the closing phenylalanine or tryptophan. Fields, in order: clone size, D gene, V gene, J gene, CDR3 protein, CDR3 DNA. A D gene is named only where the DNA matches it firmly. For some rows the clone size is stated as once, few or many, or as a class when expanded; others skip it.

clone_size: many; d_call: .; v_call: TRBV6-5; j_call: TRBJ2-7; cdr3_aa: CASSYASGEQYF; cdr3_nt: TGTGCCAGCAGTTATGCGAGTGGCGAGCAGTACTTC
clone_size: many; d_call: .; v_call: TRBV7-9; j_call: TRBJ2-2; cdr3_aa: CASSLARTQINTGELFF; cdr3_nt: TGTGCCAGCAGCTTAGCTCGGACCCAAATCAACACCGGGGAGCTGTTTTTT
clone_size: many; d_call: TRBD2; v_call: TRBV10-1; j_call: TRBJ2-4; cdr3_aa: CASSEPPSSGSPRIAKNIQYF; cdr3_nt: TGCGCCAGCAGTGAGCCTCCTTCTAGCGGGAGCCCACGGATAGCCAAAAACATTCAGTACTTC
clone_size: many; d_call: .; v_call: TRBV19; j_call: TRBJ2-7; cdr3_aa: CASRSGPSYEQYF; cdr3_nt: TGTGCCAGTAGGTCGGGTCCTTCCTACGAGCAGTACTTC
clone_size: many; d_call: .; v_call: TRBV29-1; j_call: TRBJ2-1; cdr3_aa: CSVRRGEQFF; cdr3_nt: TGCAGCGTTAGGAGGGGAGAGCAGTTCTTC
clone_size: many; d_call: .; v_call: TRBV27; j_call: TRBJ2-1; cdr3_aa: CASSSRPNEQFF; cdr3_nt: TGTGCCAGCAGCTCTCGTCCCAATGAGCAGTTCTTC
clone_size: many; d_call: .; v_call: TRBV5-5; j_call: TRBJ2-2; cdr3_aa: CASSWILGGGVSGELFF; cdr3_nt: TGTGCCAGCAGCTGGATCCTGGGGGGCGGAGTATCCGGGGAGCTGTTTTTT
clone_size: many; d_call: TRBD1; v_call: TRBV7-9; j_call: TRBJ2-3; cdr3_aa: CASSPRAGTGKSDTQYF; cdr3_nt: TGTGCCAGCAGCCCGAGGGCCGGGACAGGGAAATCTGATACGCAGTATTTT
clone_size: many; d_call: TRBD1; v_call: TRBV5-1; j_call: TRBJ2-7; cdr3_aa: CASSKTGGRASYEQYF; cdr3_nt: TGCGCCAGCAGCAAGACAGGGGGCAGGGCCTCCTACGAGCAGTACTTC
clone_size: few; d_call: TRBD2; v_call: TRBV18; j_call: TRBJ2-7; cdr3_aa: CASSPGTSGYSYEQYF; cdr3_nt: TGTGCCAGCTCACCGGGGACTAGCGGGTATTCCTACGAGCAGTACTTC
clone_size: many; d_call: TRBD2; v_call: TRBV7-9; j_call: TRBJ2-2; cdr3_aa: CASSFGLAGNTGELFF; cdr3_nt: TGTGCCAGCAGCTTTGGGCTAGCGGGAAACACCGGGGAGCTGTTTTTT
clone_size: many; d_call: .; v_call: TRBV11-2; j_call: TRBJ1-6; cdr3_aa: CASSLRGKGSYNSPLHF; cdr3_nt: TGTGCCAGCAGCTTACGGGGTAAAGGCTCCTATAATTCACCCCTCCACTTT
clone_size: many; d_call: .; v_call: TRBV28; j_call: TRBJ2-3; cdr3_aa: CASSYSVPIPPRTQYF; cdr3_nt: TGTGCCAGCAGCTACTCCGTCCCCATCCCTCCCCGGACGCAGTATTTT
clone_size: many; d_call: .; v_call: TRBV5-1; j_call: TRBJ1-4; cdr3_aa: CASSLDREKLFF; cdr3_nt: TGCGCCAGCAGCTTGGATCGTGAAAAACTGTTTTTT
clone_size: many; d_call: .; v_call: TRBV27; j_call: TRBJ1-1; cdr3_aa: CASSLLPGREGEAFF; cdr3_nt: TGTGCCAGCAGTTTACTCCCAGGGAGAGAAGGTGAAGCTTTCTTT
clone_size: many; d_call: .; v_call: TRBV5-6; j_call: TRBJ2-3; cdr3_aa: CASSLVPSSTDTQYF; cdr3_nt: TGTGCCAGCAGCTTGGTTCCCTCCTCCACAGATACGCAGTATTTT
clone_size: few; d_call: TRBD2; v_call: TRBV23-1; j_call: TRBJ2-5; cdr3_aa: CASSQGGLAGANETQYF; cdr3_nt: TGCGCCAGCAGTCAGGGGGGACTAGCGGGAGCCAATGAGACCCAGTACTTC
clone_size: .; d_call: .; v_call: TRBV5-1; j_call: TRBJ2-1; cdr3_aa: CASSFSVYNEQFF; cdr3_nt: TGCGCCAGCAGCTTTAGCGTATACAATGAGCAGTTCTTC
clone_size: many; d_call: TRBD1; v_call: TRBV6-2/TRBV6-3; j_call: TRBJ1-5; cdr3_aa: CASSSGTDYSNQPQHF; cdr3_nt: TGTGCCAGCAGTTCGGGGACAGATTATAGCAATCAGCCCCAGCATTTT
clone_size: many; d_call: .; v_call: TRBV5-4; j_call: TRBJ2-3; cdr3_aa: CASSGESRTQYF; cdr3_nt: TGTGCCAGCAGCGGAGAAAGTAGGACGCAGTATTTT
clone_size: many; d_call: .; v_call: TRBV12-3/TRBV12-4; j_call: TRBJ2-7; cdr3_aa: CASSPGGRYEQYF; cdr3_nt: TGTGCCAGTAGCCCCGGGGGCCGCTACGAGCAGTACTTC
clone_size: many; d_call: .; v_call: TRBV12-3/TRBV12-4; j_call: TRBJ2-1; cdr3_aa: CASSWGVRRNEQFF; cdr3_nt: TGTGCCAGCAGTTGGGGGGTACGTCGCAATGAGCAGTTCTTC
clone_size: once; d_call: TRBD2; v_call: TRBV7-3; j_call: TRBJ2-1; cdr3_aa: CASSPRTSASSYNEQFF; cdr3_nt: TGTGCCAGCAGCCCCCGGACTAGCGCATCCTCCTACAATGAGCAGTTCTTC
clone_size: many; d_call: TRBD2; v_call: TRBV11-1; j_call: TRBJ2-1; cdr3_aa: CASSFTSRAGASSYNEQFF; cdr3_nt: TGTGCCAGCAGCTTTACCTCGCGAGCGGGGGCAAGCTCCTACAATGAGCAGTTCTTC
clone_size: many; d_call: TRBD1; v_call: TRBV7-2; j_call: TRBJ2-3; cdr3_aa: CASSRRTGGDTQYF; cdr3_nt: TGTGCCAGCAGCCGAAGGACAGGGGGGGATACGCAGTATTTT
clone_size: .; d_call: .; v_call: TRBV4-1; j_call: TRBJ1-1; cdr3_aa: CASSQPREGETEAFF; cdr3_nt: TGCGCCAGCAGCCAACCGAGGGAAGGGGAGACTGAAGCTTTCTTT
clone_size: many; d_call: .; v_call: TRBV13; j_call: TRBJ2-7; cdr3_aa: CASSGGQGYEQYF; cdr3_nt: TGTGCCAGCAGCGGCGGGCAGGGCTACGAGCAGTACTTC
clone_size: many; d_call: TRBD1; v_call: TRBV29-1; j_call: TRBJ1-2; cdr3_aa: CSVVARDSYDYGYTF; cdr3_nt: TGCAGCGTTGTCGCCAGGGACAGTTATGACTATGGCTACACCTTC
clone_size: many; d_call: .; v_call: TRBV12-3/TRBV12-4; j_call: TRBJ1-2; cdr3_aa: CASSTLIMHGYTF; cdr3_nt: TGTGCCAGCAGCACCCTCATTATGCATGGCTACACCTTC
clone_size: few; d_call: .; v_call: TRBV6-2/TRBV6-3; j_call: TRBJ2-1; cdr3_aa: CASSYRDLIYNEQFF; cdr3_nt: TGTGCCAGCAGTTACCGGGACTTAATATACAATGAGCAGTTCTTC
clone_size: many; d_call: TRBD1; v_call: TRBV29-1; j_call: TRBJ2-2; cdr3_aa: CSFRTGLTGELFF; cdr3_nt: TGCAGCTTTCGGACAGGGCTCACCGGGGAGCTGTTTTTT
clone_size: many; d_call: .; v_call: TRBV18; j_call: TRBJ1-4; cdr3_aa: CASAVTGAMLFF; cdr3_nt: TGTGCCAGCGCTGTGACGGGGGCGATGTTGTTTTTT
clone_size: .; d_call: TRBD2; v_call: TRBV6-1; j_call: TRBJ2-7; cdr3_aa: CASGSSGSGYEQYF; cdr3_nt: TGTGCCAGCGGCTCCAGCGGGAGTGGCTACGAGCAGTACTTC
clone_size: many; d_call: TRBD2; v_call: TRBV12-3/TRBV12-4; j_call: TRBJ2-1; cdr3_aa: CASSPGLAGGDEQFF; cdr3_nt: TGTGCCAGCAGTCCAGGACTAGCGGGCGGAGATGAGCAGTTCTTC
clone_size: many; d_call: TRBD1; v_call: TRBV12-3/TRBV12-4; j_call: TRBJ2-1; cdr3_aa: CASSLDRGTYNEQFF; cdr3_nt: TGTGCCAGCAGTTTAGACAGGGGAACCTACAATGAGCAGTTCTTC
clone_size: few; d_call: TRBD2; v_call: TRBV11-1; j_call: TRBJ2-7; cdr3_aa: CASSTPFGTSGRSAYEQYF; cdr3_nt: TGTGCCAGCAGCACCCCGTTCGGGACTAGCGGGAGATCGGCCTACGAGCAGTACTTC
clone_size: .; d_call: TRBD2; v_call: TRBV5-4; j_call: TRBJ2-1; cdr3_aa: CASSLRAPGTSGSSYNEQFF; cdr3_nt: TGTGCCAGCAGCTTGAGGGCCCCCGGGACTAGCGGGAGCTCCTACAATGAGCAGTTCTTC
clone_size: many; d_call: TRBD2; v_call: TRBV4-1; j_call: TRBJ2-7; cdr3_aa: CASSQPSGRYEQYF; cdr3_nt: TGCGCCAGCAGCCAACCTAGCGGGAGGTACGAGCAGTACTTC
clone_size: many; d_call: .; v_call: TRBV12-3/TRBV12-4; j_call: TRBJ1-2; cdr3_aa: CASSFLQGGGYTF; cdr3_nt: TGTGCCAGCAGTTTCTTACAGGGCGGTGGCTACACCTTC
clone_size: many; d_call: TRBD2; v_call: TRBV5-1; j_call: TRBJ2-3; cdr3_aa: CASRPPPSWREALTDTQYF; cdr3_nt: TGCGCCAGCAGACCCCCCCCCTCATGGCGGGAGGCCCTCACAGATACGCAGTATTTT
clone_size: many; d_call: .; v_call: TRBV12-3/TRBV12-4; j_call: TRBJ2-7; cdr3_aa: CASTLRGNVQYF; cdr3_nt: TGTGCCAGCACCCTTAGAGGGAATGTGCAGTACTTC
clone_size: many; d_call: TRBD1; v_call: TRBV29-1; j_call: TRBJ2-2; cdr3_aa: CSVAGQGNTGELFF; cdr3_nt: TGCAGCGTTGCAGGACAGGGGAACACCGGGGAGCTGTTTTTT
clone_size: few; d_call: TRBD2; v_call: TRBV11-2; j_call: TRBJ2-1; cdr3_aa: CASSPISTSGGFYNEQFF; cdr3_nt: TGTGCCAGCAGTCCAATATCGACTAGCGGGGGATTTTACAATGAGCAGTTCTTC
clone_size: many; d_call: .; v_call: TRBV9; j_call: TRBJ2-5; cdr3_aa: CASSPTTWGETQYF; cdr3_nt: TGTGCCAGCAGCCCCACTACCTGGGGAGAGACCCAGTACTTC
clone_size: few; d_call: TRBD2; v_call: TRBV20-1; j_call: TRBJ2-3; cdr3_aa: CSAREGGGLTDTQYF; cdr3_nt: TGCAGTGCTAGAGAGGGGGGGGGTCTGACAGATACGCAGTATTTT
clone_size: many; d_call: .; v_call: TRBV7-8; j_call: TRBJ1-2; cdr3_aa: CASSLGQPGGYTF; cdr3_nt: TGTGCCAGCAGCTTAGGACAGCCCGGGGGCTACACCTTC
clone_size: many; d_call: .; v_call: TRBV12-3/TRBV12-4; j_call: TRBJ1-6; cdr3_aa: CASSKGRRTIGSPLHF; cdr3_nt: TGTGCCAGCAGTAAAGGTAGACGGACAATAGGCTCACCCCTCCACTTT
clone_size: many; d_call: .; v_call: TRBV7-2; j_call: TRBJ1-2; cdr3_aa: CASSLVVDYYGYTF; cdr3_nt: TGTGCCAGCAGCTTAGTGGTAGACTACTATGGCTACACCTTC